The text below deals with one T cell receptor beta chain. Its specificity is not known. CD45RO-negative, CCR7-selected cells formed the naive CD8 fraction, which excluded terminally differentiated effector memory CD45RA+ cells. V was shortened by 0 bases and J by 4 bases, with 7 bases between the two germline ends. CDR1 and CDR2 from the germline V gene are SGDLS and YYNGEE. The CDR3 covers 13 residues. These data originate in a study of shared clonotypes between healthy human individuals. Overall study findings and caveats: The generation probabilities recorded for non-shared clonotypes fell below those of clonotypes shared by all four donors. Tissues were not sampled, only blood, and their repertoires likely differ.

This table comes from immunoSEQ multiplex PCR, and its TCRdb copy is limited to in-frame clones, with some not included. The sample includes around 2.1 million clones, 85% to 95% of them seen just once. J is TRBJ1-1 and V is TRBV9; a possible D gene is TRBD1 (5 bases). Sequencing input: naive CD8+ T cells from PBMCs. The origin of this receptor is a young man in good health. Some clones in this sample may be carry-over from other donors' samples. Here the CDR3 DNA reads TGTGCCAGCAGCGTAGACAGGAGCACTGAAGCTTTCTTT. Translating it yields CASSVDRSTEAFF.